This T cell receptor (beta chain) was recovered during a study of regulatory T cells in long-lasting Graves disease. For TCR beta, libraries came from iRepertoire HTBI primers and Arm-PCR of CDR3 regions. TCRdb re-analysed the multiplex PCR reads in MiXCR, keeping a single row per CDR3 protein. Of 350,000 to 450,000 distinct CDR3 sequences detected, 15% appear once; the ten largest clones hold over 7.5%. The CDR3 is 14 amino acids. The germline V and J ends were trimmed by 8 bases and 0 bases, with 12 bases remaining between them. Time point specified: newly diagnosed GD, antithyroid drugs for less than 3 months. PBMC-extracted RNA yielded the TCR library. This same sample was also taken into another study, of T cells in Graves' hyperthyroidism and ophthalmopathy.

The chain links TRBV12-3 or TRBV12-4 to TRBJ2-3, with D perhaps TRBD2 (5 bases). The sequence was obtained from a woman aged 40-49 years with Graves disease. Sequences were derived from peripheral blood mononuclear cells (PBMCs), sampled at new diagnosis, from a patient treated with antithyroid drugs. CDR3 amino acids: CASLEAGSTDTQYF. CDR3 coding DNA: TGTGCCAGCTTGGAGGCTGGAAGCACAGATACGCAGTATTTT.